This TCR beta chain is drawn from a study of blood T cells in healthy people across ages. General study results and limits: The diversity estimates, figures obtained from one million T cells, were considered underestimates. Measured against age, TCR beta diversity per million T cells decreased in a roughly linear manner. In long-lived donors, naive CD4+ cell counts and diversity exceeded those of aged donors.

The ends were cut back, 4 bases at V and 4 bases at J, with 16 bases in the middle. The CDR3 length is 15 residues. CDR1 is LGHNA, CDR2 YSLEER, per germline. The authors ran a second PCR of roughly 6 to 12 cycles using a sample-barcoded 5' primer and a J-beta primer mix. A single record per CDR3 protein comes from TCRdb applying MiXCR to the 5' RACE reads. The sample carries fewer than 1,000,000 distinct CDR3 sequences, around half recorded once. All donors came from Russia, were Caucasian and healthy, and spanned ages roughly 6 to 100. Details on this clonotype: Its antigen is as yet unknown.

The chain joins TRBV4-3 to TRBJ2-5, with D tentatively TRBD2 (5 bases). Source material: blood. This TCR came from a man aged 80 or over in good health. CDR3 bases: TGCGCCAGCAGCCGAGCAACTAGTGGAGGAGAGACCCAGTACTTC. This encodes CASSRATSGGETQYF.